The 19 T cell receptor beta chains below come from one sample, sequenced in a study of blood T cells in healthy people across ages. It was with a sample-barcoded 5' primer and a J-beta primer mix that a second PCR of roughly 6 to 12 cycles was run. TCRdb re-called the 5' RACE reads through MiXCR, storing one row per CDR3 protein. Altogether 1.5 million to 2 million distinct CDR3 sequences are present, roughly 43% being singletons, with the ten largest covering under 25%. Material for sequencing was blood. These receptors were obtained from a human donor in good health.

The sample holds one count of this clonotype. V is TRBV6-5 and J is TRBJ1-1; maybe TRBD1 (5 bases). Germline lookup yields CDR1 MNHEY and CDR2 SVGAGI. The ends were cut back, 4 bases at V and 2 bases at J, with 14 bases in the middle. CDR3 length equals 15 residues. The CDR3: CASSLIQGPNTEAFF. The CDR3 DNA follows: TGTGCCAGCAGTTTGATTCAGGGTCCTAACACTGAAGCTTTCTTT.

This sequence joins TRBV7-9 and TRBJ2-1, with D possibly matching TRBD2 (5 bases). Trimming removed 4 bases from V and 2 bases from J, with 15 bases in between. The germline V gene encodes CDR1 SEHNR and CDR2 FQNEAQ (reference sequence). CDR3 length: 16 amino acids. In nucleotides, the CDR3 is TGTGCCAGCAGCTCAAAGGAGGAAGACCCCTACAATGAGCAGTTCTTC. It specifies CASSSKEEDPYNEQFF.

In regard to this clonotype: A read error may produce the germline difference seen at one junction end. This chain connects TRBV6-5 to TRBJ2-7; possibly TRBD1 or TRBD2 for D (5 bases each). CDR1 MNHEY and CDR2 SVGAGI come from the germline V gene. This CDR3 comprises 14 residues. The DNA of the CDR3 is TGTGCCAGCAGGTACTCTCTGGGGGCCTACGAGCAGTACTTC. Protein sequence: CASRYSLGAYEQYF.

J is TRBJ2-2 and V is TRBV5-1; D possibly corresponds to TRBD1 (6 bases). V shed 0 bases and J shed 1 base, with 10 bases lying between them. Germline CDR1 SGHRS, CDR2 YFSETQ. The CDR3 extends over 16 amino acids. CDR3 residues: CASSLAVGQNTGELFF. CDR3 coding DNA: TGCGCCAGCAGCTTGGCCGTGGGACAGAACACCGGGGAGCTGTTTTTT.

This chain's CDR3 is CSVGQYPFYEQYF. The CDR3 DNA sequence: TGCAGCGTTGGACAGTACCCTTTCTACGAGCAGTACTTC. This chain uses TRBV29-1 with TRBJ2-7; a weak D match, TRBD1 (5 bases). The CDR3 contains 13 residues. V lost 4 bases and J lost 3, with 13 bases in between. The germline V gene encodes CDR1 SQVTM and CDR2 ANQGSEA.

This clonotype was detected only a few times. The chain links TRBV7-6 to TRBJ1-2, with D possibly matching TRBD1 (5 bases). V was cut by 5 bases and J by 4 bases, with 17 bases left in between. The CDR3 runs 15 residues. Germline V gene data show CDR1 as SGHVS and CDR2 as FNYEAQ. This CDR3 is CASSVDSGVSYGYTF. The CDR3 coding sequence is TGTGCCAGCAGCGTCGACAGCGGAGTTTCCTATGGCTACACCTTC.

This clonotype was seen more than once but under ten times. The chain couples TRBV25-1 to TRBJ1-2, with 8 nucleotides matching TRBD1. CDR3 length: 15 amino acids. Trimming at V came to 2 bases and at J to 4 bases, leaving 6 bases not matched to a gene. Germline V CDR1 and CDR2: MGHDK, SYGVNS. CDR3 amino acids: CASSEPGDRLYGYTF. The CDR3 DNA reads TGTGCCAGCAGTGAACCAGGGGACAGGCTCTATGGCTACACCTTC.

This clonotype has only a few counts. This rearrangement joins TRBV7-6 to TRBJ2-7; weak D call: TRBD2 (6 bases). CDR1 is SGHVS, CDR2 FNYEAQ, per germline. CDR3 size: 14 residues. Trimming took off 2 bases at V and 3 bases at J, with 11 bases between the two ends. The CDR3 is CASSLWPGDYEQYF. The DNA of the CDR3 is TGTGCCAGCAGCTTATGGCCGGGGGACTACGAGCAGTACTTC. Drawing the rest from reference TRBV7-6 and TRBJ2-7, the complete variable domain is GAGVSQSPRYKVTKRGQDVALRCDPISGHVSLYWYRQALGQGPEFLTYFNYEAQQDKSGLPNDRFSAERPEGSISTLTIQRTEQRDSAMYRCASSLWPGDYEQYFGPGTRLTVT.

This clonotype was seen many times. This rearrangement joins TRBV9 to TRBJ2-7, with D possibly TRBD2 on 5 matching bases. This CDR3 spans 13 amino acids. Looked up from germline, CDR1 is SGDLS and CDR2 is YYNGEE. V lost 10 bases and J 3 bases, leaving 17 bases between the germline ends. In DNA, the CDR3 is TGTGCCTCCAGCGTAGGAGGTAACTACGAGCAGTACTTC. Protein sequence: CASSVGGNYEQYF.

V gene TRBV7-2 combines with J gene TRBJ2-7; 11 bases map to TRBD2. The CDR3 consists of 17 residues. The trim removed 1 base at V and 7 bases at J, leaving 12 bases unmatched. Per germline, CDR1 SGHTA and CDR2 FQGNSA. CDR3 nucleotide sequence: TGTGCCAGCAGCTTAGATGCGACTAGCGGGGTCCCGAGGGAGCAGTACTTC. Protein: CASSLDATSGVPREQYF.

This chain links TRBV12-3 or TRBV12-4 with TRBJ2-2; D is undetermined. There are 14 residues in the CDR3. V gave up 6 bases and J gave up 4 bases, with 12 bases separating them. Here the CDR3 reads CASRLTALTGELFF. CDR3 DNA: TGTGCCAGCAGACTTACAGCCCTCACCGGGGAGCTGTTTTTT.

This clonotype was observed a few times. V gene TRBV20-1 combines with J gene TRBJ1-6; D is ambiguous. This CDR3 is built from 13 residues. Trimming removed 6 bases at V and 6 bases at J, with 12 bases between. Germline V gene data show CDR1 as DFQATT and CDR2 as SNEGSKA (reference sequence). DNA for the CDR3: TGCAGTGCGCGGACCATTACTAATTCACCCCTCCACTTT. Residues: CSARTITNSPLHF.

This clonotype came up a few times. This chain links TRBV6-5 with TRBJ1-2, with no clear D. Germline V gene data show CDR1 as MNHEY and CDR2 as SVGAGI. Trimming pared 5 bases from V and 5 bases from J, leaving 15 bases between. This CDR3 is 14 amino acids long. In DNA, the CDR3 is TGTGCCAGCAGTCCCTCCGGACGGGGATATGGCTACACCTTC. Translating it yields CASSPSGRGYGYTF.

In the case of this clonotype: A read error may produce the germline difference seen at one junction end. The chain links TRBV2 to TRBJ1-5, with TRBD1 identical over 8 bases. Per the germline V gene, CDR1 is SNHLY and CDR2 is FYNNEI. The CDR3 length is 13 residues. The CDR3 DNA follows: TGTGCCAGCACCGTACAGGGGGATCAGCCCCGGCATTTT. It is translated as CASTVQGDQPRHF.

V gene TRBV19 combines with J gene TRBJ1-1; TRBD1 might be the D (5 bases). Germline values: CDR1 LNHDA, CDR2 SQIVND (reference sequence). The CDR3 extends over 12 amino acids. V lost 3 bases, J lost 7 bases, and 9 bases lay in between. CDR3 amino acids: CASSMGRGEAFF. CDR3 nucleotides: TGTGCCAGTAGTATGGGGAGGGGTGAAGCTTTCTTT.

The V call is TRBV29-1, the J call TRBJ2-3; maybe TRBD2 (5 bases). Germline CDR1 SQVTM, CDR2 ANQGSEA. This CDR3 has 15 amino acids. Trimming stripped 2 bases from V and 0 bases from J, with 12 bases between. The CDR3: CSVEYSATSTDTQYF. CDR3 DNA sequence: TGCAGCGTTGAATATAGCGCCACTAGCACAGATACGCAGTATTTT.

A few counts support this clonotype. CDR3 bases: TGTGCCAGCAGTCAGATTTCCCGGTGGGTTTGGAACACTGAAGCTTTCTTT. This encodes CASSQISRWVWNTEAFF. J is TRBJ1-1 and V is TRBV6-2 or TRBV6-3; no clear D gene. Germline V CDR1 and CDR2: MNHEY, SVGEGT. V was clipped by 5 bases and J by 1 base, with 20 bases between them. The CDR3 has 17 residues.

The genes are TRBV4-1 and TRBJ1-1, with D uncertain. The ends were cut back, 1 base at V and 6 bases at J, with 12 bases in the middle. Per germline, CDR1 MGHRA and CDR2 YSYEKL. The CDR3 runs to 14 residues. The CDR3 loop reads CASSQVDRASEAFF. CDR3 nucleotide sequence: TGCGCCAGCAGCCAAGTGGACCGAGCTTCTGAAGCTTTCTTT.

This clonotype was counted a few times. V and J are TRBV5-1 and TRBJ2-5; D possibly matches TRBD1 or TRBD2 (5 bases each). The CDR3 sequence is 15 residues long. Trimming pared 4 bases from V and 11 bases from J, leaving 24 bases between. Germline-derived CDR1 and CDR2 are SGHRS and YFSETQ. The CDR3 here is CASSPVVVGEAEQYF. CDR3 DNA sequence: TGCGCCAGCAGCCCGGTAGTCGTGGGGGAAGCGGAGCAGTACTTC.